Listed here is a single T cell receptor (beta chain). Its cognate antigen has yet to be identified. Base qualities are not at hand, and no much larger clone is one base apart. In the prospective study, participants were about 18 to 95 years old, resided in approximately 25 geographic areas of the United States, and were enrolled through a virtual design. To assign participants to cohorts, the prospective study relied on clinical history that participants themselves reported in a screening survey and a study questionnaire. Exposed participants had been in contact with someone with a PCR-confirmed or clinician-diagnosed COVID-19 case within 2 weeks of study entry. Each participant in the prospective study had whole blood, serum and a nasopharyngeal or oropharyngeal swab collected by mobile phlebotomists. Participants in the prospective study had the option to provide additional blood draws and questionnaires over a roughly 2-month period. Prospective study blood samples were shipped either frozen or at room temperature before DNA extraction.

This specimen comes from a study of blood T cell repertoires in COVID-19 (dated by TCRdb to 2018 to 2020). For the study in its entirety: Samples covering the acute and convalescent phases of COVID-19 were provided by collaborators in the United States, Italy and Spain. The material from the prospective study consisted of cDNA or gDNA derived from T cells, B-cell-depleted T cells, or PBMCs. Deeply sampled blood TCRbeta repertoires from subjects exposed to, actively infected with, or recovered from COVID-19 were included in the dataset. The repertoires were released in a freely available public database meant as a resource for research on the immune response to SARS-CoV-2. Samples were obtained from the ongoing ImmuneRACE study (first 160 participants) and from over 1,000 subjects provided by 6 global collaborators. Nearly every sample came with metadata listing a de-identified subject ID, COVID-19 status, age in years and sex. Where available, HLA class I and class II types were obtained from metadata supplied by the sample provider rather than from assay-based typing. Overall study results and their limits: The quantity of clinical and demographic metadata differed by source and by participant and was supplied without curation.

Via the germline V gene, CDR1 is MDHEN and CDR2 SYDVKM. The CDR3 runs 16 amino acids, cysteine and phenylalanine included. Here the CDR3 DNA is all that survives: 48 bases in frame from base 1. The germline ends are 19 bases apart after V is trimmed by 2 bases and J by 9 bases. TCRbeta CDR3 regions were amplified from genomic DNA by means of the immunoSEQ Assay, a bias-controlled multiplex PCR. The original pipeline was this. Nucleated cell counts per sample were estimated from amplification of reference gene primers within the assay. To quantify the absolute abundance of each unique TCRbeta CDR3 rearrangement, sequence reads were collapsed and filtered. For each sample, productive Simpson clonality was calculated by taking the square root of Simpson's diversity index across productive rearrangements. Imported from immuneACCESS, the table was reduced by TCRdb to in-frame sequences with V and J called. These copies leave out some clones; in studies compared against another copy, an unresolved V gene accounts for under half, and the cause of the remainder is not known. D and trimming come from the DNA, and the V and J calls and clone size come from that table. This sample gives about 280,000 clones in total; less than 95% of them show up just once. The ten top clones hold approximately 2.9% of the sample.

Sequencing was performed on PBMCs or T cells enriched from blood (not recorded which). The receptor chain draws on TRBV28 and TRBJ2-2; a confident D gene designation cannot be given. The source is a man in his forties who had been exposed to COVID-19. The DNA reads as follows: TGTGCCAGCAGTTTAAATTCTTTGACATCAATTAGGGAGCTGTTTTTT. This translates into CASSLNSLTSIRELFF.